The rows below give T cell receptor beta chains drawn from one sample of a study of cytomegalovirus exposure and HLA in healthy donors. Assay used: immunoSEQ multiplex PCR; TCRdb lists only in-frame clones, some missing. Of 300,000 or so clones in the sample, around 90% were seen once. Sequencing input: PBMCs. These TCRs come from a man aged 30 to 39 in good health and CMV-seronegative. Each CDR3 is given with its conserved first and last residue. The D gene is left open where the match is weak.

j_call	d_call	v_call	cdr3_aa
TRBJ2-3	TRBD1	TRBV28	CASSSGQGGTDTQYF
TRBJ2-1	TRBD2	TRBV19	CASSIDSGGLSSSYNEQFF
TRBJ2-1	TRBD1	TRBV7-9	CASSFETGRGEQFF
TRBJ1-5	NA	TRBV9	CASSESGLPQPQHF
TRBJ1-3	TRBD1	TRBV5-1	CASSLGPGTGYGNTIYF
TRBJ1-3	TRBD1	TRBV30	CAWSPRDRTSSGNTIYF
TRBJ1-2	NA	TRBV19	CASSISGNYGYTF
TRBJ2-2	NA	TRBV6-4	CASSEHFGAAGELFF
TRBJ1-6	TRBD1	TRBV7-9	CASSASGTGFLVGNSPLHF
TRBJ1-2	NA	TRBV19	CASSPATNTKGYTF
TRBJ2-2	NA	TRBV5-1	CASSRLTNTGELFF
TRBJ1-4	TRBD1	TRBV5-4	CASSLDGTEINEKLFF
TRBJ2-2	NA	TRBV7-8	CASSSQVVGELFF
TRBJ1-6	NA	TRBV18	CASSLPNSPLHF
TRBJ2-3	TRBD1	TRBV7-2	CASSPLGTGRGDTQYF
TRBJ2-1	TRBD2	TRBV7-9	CASSPRGRGGYNEQFF
TRBJ2-7	NA	TRBV15	CATSLGGYEQYF
TRBJ2-4	NA	TRBV7-2	CASSLMAGENIQYF
TRBJ1-1	TRBD1	TRBV6-1	CASSGRDRGRSTEAFF
TRBJ1-2	NA	TRBV18	CASSPPGVHNYGYTF
TRBJ2-3	NA	TRBV5-1	CASSLGQRASTDTQYF
TRBJ2-7	NA	TRBV5-4	CASSSSTREQYF
TRBJ2-1	NA	TRBV6-5	CASSPAGLPYNEQFF
TRBJ2-3	NA	TRBV18	CASSPLPGVPDTQYF
TRBJ1-2	NA	TRBV7-8	CASSLDTKYGYTF
TRBJ2-2	TRBD1	TRBV5-4	CASSLTGQSTGELFF
TRBJ2-3	NA	TRBV29-1	CSVGRLMDTQYF
TRBJ2-6	NA	TRBV2	CASSERGAPGFGANVLTF
TRBJ2-7	NA	TRBV5-1	CASSLVSGYEQYF
TRBJ2-7	TRBD1	TRBV7-2	CASSLHYGQGAEQYF
TRBJ2-1	NA	TRBV5-8	CASVRRGSSYNEQFF
TRBJ2-7	NA	TRBV5-1	CASSLGGYSEQYF
TRBJ2-7	NA	TRBV10-1	CASSQQQGYEQYF
TRBJ1-4	NA	TRBV7-9	CASSLSGGGKLFF
TRBJ1-6	NA	TRBV7-9	CASSFWQEDSPLHF
TRBJ1-4	TRBD1	TRBV11-2	CASSLGQGLGTNEKLFF
TRBJ2-7	NA	TRBV4-1	CASSQDPGLSSYEQYF
TRBJ2-3	TRBD2	TRBV6-1	CASSEGLAGALTDTQYF
TRBJ1-2	NA	TRBV5-4	CASSLGRGEDRYGYTF
TRBJ1-1	NA	TRBV5-5	CASRRQMNTEAFF
TRBJ1-2	NA	TRBV6-5	CASRNPRGGYTF
TRBJ2-1	NA	TRBV4-3	CASSQKLSDPRYNEQFF
TRBJ2-2	TRBD1	TRBV27	CASSFWDRANTGELFF
TRBJ2-7	NA	TRBV9	CASSVGGQIYEQYF
TRBJ2-1	TRBD2	TRBV4-1	CASSQAMTSGGKPNYNEQFF
TRBJ2-5	TRBD1	TRBV13	CASSFSTGGQETQYF
TRBJ2-1	TRBD2	TRBV4-1	CASSQGLAGGHEQFF
TRBJ2-5	NA	TRBV30	CAWSSLAYQETQYF